The text below deals with one T cell receptor (beta chain). What it recognizes is unknown. Collection occurred without any documented infections or immune events in donors. These data originate in a study of identifying expanded T cells in peripheral blood. Whole-study findings and limits: Variance in clone template counts between roughly two-week samples significantly increased with total template count across all healthy donors.

V lost 4 bases, J lost 3 bases, and 13 bases lay in between. The CDR3 totals 15 residues. Germline-derived CDR1 and CDR2 are SGDLS and YYNGEE. Clones were read by immunoSEQ multiplex PCR, and TCRdb kept only the in-frame ones, dropping some. This sample carries about 110,000 clones, around 88% of them seen once, and the ten largest clones take about 15%. What was sequenced was blood. The sequence was collected from a person aged 18-70 years in good health. The rearrangement links TRBV9 to TRBJ2-2, with a weak D call TRBD2 (6 bases). CDR3: CASSRGWMDTGELFF. CDR3 in DNA: TGTGCCAGCAGCCGGGGGTGGATGGACACCGGGGAGCTGTTTTTT.